Listed below are T cell receptor beta chains from one sample, sequenced in a study of shared clonotypes between healthy human individuals. Sequencing used immunoSEQ multiplex PCR; TCRdb keeps in-frame clones, though not all of them. Here the sample spans more than 2 million clones, approximately 94% being singletons. Sequencing input: naive CD4+ T cells sorted from blood. The receptors derive from a man aged 18 to 29 in good health. Each CDR3 is given with its conserved first and last residue. The D gene is left open where the match is weak. For some rows the clone size is stated as once, few or many, or as a class when expanded; others skip it.

TRBV25-1	NA	NA	TRBJ1-1	CASSDPRRVAEAFF	TGTGCCAGCAGTGACCCCCGGCGGGTCGCTGAAGCTTTCTTT
TRBV16	NA	TRBD1	TRBJ1-2	CASSHLTGATNYGYTF	TGTGCCAGCAGCCATCTAACAGGGGCGACTAACTATGGCTACACCTTC
TRBV27	NA	TRBD1	TRBJ2-3	CATSGGSLGADTQYF	TGTGCCACCTCAGGGGGATCTTTGGGCGCAGATACGCAGTATTTT
TRBV6-5	NA	TRBD1	TRBJ2-7	CASSLRDRAYEQYF	TGTGCCAGCAGCCTCCGGGACAGGGCGTACGAGCAGTACTTC
TRBV6-4	NA	NA	TRBJ1-2	CASSDSGEGPNYGYTF	TGTGCCAGCAGTGACTCGGGGGAAGGGCCAAACTATGGCTACACCTTC
TRBV4-2	NA	NA	TRBJ2-1	CASSPLRASYNEQFF	TGTGCCAGCAGCCCTTTACGGGCGTCCTACAATGAGCAGTTCTTC
TRBV27	NA	NA	TRBJ2-1	CASSDLRDEQFF	TGTGCCAGCAGTGACCTTCGGGATGAGCAGTTCTTC
TRBV9	NA	TRBD2	TRBJ2-1	CASSAPGLATNEQFF	TGTGCCAGCAGCGCGCCTGGACTAGCGACAAATGAGCAGTTCTTC
TRBV18	NA	TRBD2	TRBJ2-2	CASSPGLAGARITGELFF	TGTGCCAGCTCACCCGGACTAGCGGGAGCACGGATCACCGGGGAGCTGTTTTTT
TRBV4-1	NA	NA	TRBJ1-2	CASSQAGRANYGYTF	TGCGCCAGCAGCCAAGCCGGGAGAGCTAACTATGGCTACACCTTC
TRBV29-1	NA	TRBD1	TRBJ2-7	CSAGGTGNYEQYF	TGCAGCGCAGGGGGGACAGGGAACTACGAGCAGTACTTC
TRBV7-2	NA	NA	TRBJ1-3	CASSRGNTIYF	TGTGCCAGCAGCCGAGGAAACACCATATATTTT
TRBV5-1	NA	NA	TRBJ1-1	CASMGAGNTEAFF	TGCGCCAGCATGGGGGCGGGGAACACTGAAGCTTTCTTT
TRBV11-2	NA	TRBD2	TRBJ2-2	CASSASGLTGELFF	TGTGCCAGCAGCGCTAGCGGATTAACCGGGGAGCTGTTTTTT
TRBV27	NA	TRBD1	TRBJ1-5	CASSPRDSVGDQPQHF	TGTGCCAGCAGTCCCCGGGACAGCGTGGGGGATCAGCCCCAGCATTTT
TRBV7-2	NA	NA	TRBJ2-7	CASSSTHEQYF	TGTGCCAGCAGCTCCACCCACGAGCAGTACTTC
TRBV19	NA	TRBD2	TRBJ2-1	CATSRLAAYFSYNEQFF	TGTGCCACCTCGAGACTAGCGGCTTATTTCTCCTACAATGAGCAGTTCTTC
TRBV5-1	NA	NA	TRBJ1-5	CASSFSPEQPQHF	TGCGCCAGCAGCTTCTCCCCTGAGCAGCCCCAGCATTTT
TRBV28	NA	NA	TRBJ2-1	CASSRSRNEQFF	TGTGCCAGCAGTCGGAGTCGCAATGAGCAGTTCTTC
TRBV6-6	NA	NA	TRBJ1-2	CASSRDFSYGYTF	TGTGCCAGCAGCCGGGATTTCTCATATGGCTACACCTTC
TRBV7-2	NA	TRBD1	TRBJ2-1	CASSFNPQGAGEQFF	TGTGCCAGCAGCTTCAATCCACAGGGGGCAGGTGAGCAGTTCTTC
TRBV19	NA	NA	TRBJ2-1	CASSNLGRNNEQFF	TGTGCCAGTAGTAACTTGGGCCGAAACAATGAGCAGTTCTTC
TRBV4-1	NA	NA	TRBJ2-4	CASSQDSFARAKNIQYF	TGCGCCAGCAGCCAAGACAGTTTCGCCAGGGCCAAAAACATTCAGTACTTC
TRBV4-2	NA	TRBD2	TRBJ2-1	CASSQDWAGGSSYNEQFF	TGTGCCAGCAGCCAAGATTGGGCGGGAGGGAGCTCCTACAATGAGCAGTTCTTC
TRBV7-9	NA	TRBD1	TRBJ1-4	CASSTGDSNNEKLFF	TGTGCCAGCAGCACCGGGGACAGCAATAATGAAAAACTGTTTTTT
TRBV28	NA	NA	TRBJ2-1	CASSLRRVGGGRNEQFF	TGTGCCAGCAGTCTCCGGCGAGTAGGGGGGGGCCGAAATGAGCAGTTCTTC
TRBV6-6	NA	TRBD1	TRBJ2-1	CASRERQGYNEQFF	TGTGCCAGCAGGGAAAGACAGGGGTACAATGAGCAGTTCTTC
TRBV11-2	NA	NA	TRBJ2-5	CASRIAGTAETQYF	TGTGCCAGCAGAATAGCGGGGACAGCAGAGACCCAGTACTTC
TRBV11-2	NA	NA	TRBJ1-1	CASSLPSPSEAFF	TGTGCCAGCAGCTTACCCTCTCCCTCTGAAGCTTTCTTT
TRBV5-1	NA	NA	TRBJ2-7	CASSLVSAPFNEQYF	TGCGCCAGCAGCTTGGTTTCGGCCCCTTTCAACGAGCAGTACTTC
TRBV10-3	few	NA	TRBJ2-2	CAISGDTGELFF	TGTGCCATCAGTGGGGACACCGGGGAGCTGTTTTTT
TRBV5-4	NA	TRBD2	TRBJ2-7	CASSLEASGSREQYF	TGTGCCAGCAGCTTGGAGGCTAGCGGGAGCCGCGAGCAGTACTTC
TRBV6-1	NA	NA	TRBJ1-2	CASSPHEGGGYTF	TGTGCCAGCAGCCCCCACGAGGGGGGTGGCTACACCTTC
TRBV30	NA	NA	TRBJ1-2	CAWSPRPGRGRYGYTF	TGTGCCTGGAGTCCTCGTCCGGGGCGGGGCCGCTATGGCTACACCTTC
TRBV2	NA	NA	TRBJ2-7	CASSPGFPNPEQYF	TGTGCCAGCAGTCCAGGCTTCCCGAACCCTGAGCAGTACTTC
TRBV4-2	NA	NA	TRBJ2-3	CASSQDHAATDTQYF	TGTGCCAGCAGCCAAGATCACGCGGCCACAGATACGCAGTATTTT
TRBV7-2	NA	NA	TRBJ2-1	CASSPRTDLYNEQFF	TGTGCCAGCAGCCCCCGGACAGACCTTTACAATGAGCAGTTCTTC
TRBV6-1	once	TRBD2	TRBJ2-2	CASSRREGRTGELFF	TGTGCCAGCAGCCGGCGGGAGGGCAGAACCGGGGAGCTGTTTTTT